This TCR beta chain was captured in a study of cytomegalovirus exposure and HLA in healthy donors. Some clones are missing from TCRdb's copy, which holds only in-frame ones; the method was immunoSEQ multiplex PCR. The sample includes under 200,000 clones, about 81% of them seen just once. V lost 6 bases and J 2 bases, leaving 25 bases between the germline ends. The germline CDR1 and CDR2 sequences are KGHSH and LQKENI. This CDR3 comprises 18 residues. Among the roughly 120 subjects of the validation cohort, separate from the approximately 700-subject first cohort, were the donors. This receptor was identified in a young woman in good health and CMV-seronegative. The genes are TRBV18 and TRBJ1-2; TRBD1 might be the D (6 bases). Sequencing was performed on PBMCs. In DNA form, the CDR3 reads TGTGCCAGCTCTCAAATCCCCGCGACAGGAAAAAGGAACTATGGCTACACCTTC. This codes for CASSQIPATGKRNYGYTF.